Only a few counts were recorded for the clone carrying this TCR beta chain. The V gene's germline CDR1 is MNHEY and CDR2 SVGAGI. This CDR3 contains 14 residues. V lost 2 bases, J lost 1 base, and 8 bases lay in between. TCRdb processed the RT-PCR reads anew with MiXCR; each CDR3 protein has one entry. The sample lists 650,000 to 800,000 distinct CDR3 sequences, approximately 14% seen once, with about 3.6% in the top ten. The source of this sequence is a female donor in good health, serving as a healthy control. This rearrangement joins TRBV6-5 to TRBJ1-2; D is unclear. The sample comprised memory CD4+ T cells from blood. This CDR3 is CASSYTRDNYGYTF. The CDR3 nucleotides are TGTGCCAGCAGTTACACAAGGGATAACTATGGCTACACCTTC.